This T cell receptor (beta chain) was captured in a study of T-cell memory formation after mild COVID-19. Whole-study context: In these data, TCR clusters were largely donor specific.

Comments on this clonotype: Its antigen is unknown.

General study results and limits: Clones which contracted sat mainly in CM and EM if CD4+, and in EMRA if CD8+. Clones that got smaller from day 15 to 85 had even CD4/CD8, while clones growing later tipped toward CD4+. Memory sampled before infection contained some responding clones, suggesting cross-reactive memory joined.

TCRdb reanalysed the 5' RACE reads using MiXCR and keeps one entry per CDR3 protein. The sample shows about 160,000 distinct CDR3 sequences, roughly 31% of them seen only once. Germline loops: CDR1 SGHRS, CDR2 YFSETQ. This CDR3 has 14 amino acids. V was clipped by 5 bases and J by 1 base; unmatched bases: 4. The source of this sequence is an adult woman who had mild COVID-19 (a few samples of this study predate the infection). Cell type and time point are not known. This chain links TRBV5-1 with TRBJ1-1; 8 nucleotides match TRBD1. The sequenced sample was PBMCs or a T cell subset sorted from them (not recorded which). The CDR3 coding sequence is TGCGCCAGCAGTTCAGGGGGCCCGAACACTGAAGCTTTCTTT. It is translated as CASSSGGPNTEAFF.